This T cell receptor (beta chain) was profiled in a study of cytomegalovirus exposure and HLA in healthy donors (dated by TCRdb to the late 2010s). Study-wide context: In an earlier analysis of roughly 500 of the donors, approximately 300 Gb of sequence data and approximately 100 million unique TCR beta sequences from approximately 180 million T cells were reported. An earlier analysis of more than 450 of the donors used high-throughput TCR beta sequencing to judge whether each TCR beta V gene segment behaved as functional or pseudogenic. A later genetic analysis took genome-wide SNP genotypes for about three fifths of the roughly 670 donors and used that subset as a discovery cohort. Typing coverage differed by locus: A, B, C, DRB1 and DQB1 were typed in roughly 620-640 donors, DQA1 in about 560, DPA1 in some 600, and DPB1 in 450 to 480. The later analysis used no new phenotypic data to find candidate immune exposures, relying instead on TCR beta sequences and their occurrence across donors. Along with the 666-subject first cohort, a separate validation cohort of over 90 different subjects was used. Several DR-DQ haplotypes were treated as single units for association and clustering because of strong linkage in the cohort. The aim of the study was to test whether cataloging public T cell receptors could identify signatures of past pathogen exposure. Every repertoire in the discovery cohort had been generated on one and the same sequencing platform. The study profiled the T cell repertoires of fewer than 850 subjects by immunosequencing and related them to cytomegalovirus serostatus. Among the approximately 400 genotyped donors, around 81% belonged to the genetic ancestry cluster associated with self-reported Caucasian donors. Among roughly 370 genotyped donors of the cohort, an average of about 240,000 unique TCR beta nucleotide sequences were sequenced per donor, roughly 20% of them non-productive. A later analysis re-analyzed previously published TCR beta repertoires from roughly 690 donors and added high-resolution HLA genotyping to study TCR occurrence patterns. Donor age, sex, ethnicity and CMV serostatus were compiled together with the repertoire data. Class I and class II HLA loci were covered by the typing at four-digit resolution. An early release that covered roughly 600 HLA-typed donors contained approximately 300 gigabases of sequencing data and some 87 million unique TCR sequences. To predict cytomegalovirus infection status, the study combined high-throughput TCR immunosequencing, statistical association of individual TCRs with disease status, and machine learning. Study-level results and caveats: Most TCR sequences were seen in very few donors, while some public TCRs were found in many individuals. A later analysis found that HLA-associated TCR beta chains were more clonally expanded and had lower generation probabilities than equally common non-associated chains. In vitro tests confirmed that a few of the cytomegalovirus-associated TCR beta chains recognize cytomegalovirus antigens. Linkage disequilibrium might explain the correlated functional status among segregating V segments, but an unknown experimental factor could not be ruled out. When HLA alleles, especially DR and DQ, strongly co-occurred, TCR associations were difficult to assign to individual alleles. According to a later analysis, TCR association rates differed among HLA loci, with DRB1 alleles showing the most associated TCRs and HLA-C alleles showing the fewest. A further reported finding was that TCR beta sequences accurately predicted the HLA-A and HLA-B alleles for most subjects in the first cohort. Because the 87-base-pair reads could not distinguish some IMGT-functional V segments, including TRBV6-2 and TRBV6-3, those segments were excluded. The classifier was reported to diagnose cytomegalovirus status with high specificity and sensitivity in both the original cohort and the validation cohort. Most CMV-associated TCR beta chains appeared to be HLA-restricted in a later analysis, and the HLA associations seemed to be driven largely by CMV exposure. In an earlier analysis of a few hundred of the donors, most TCR beta V segments were observed in productive rearrangements about 90% or about 30% of the time, broadly matching IMGT annotations. The cohort was sequenced for TCR beta chains only, and without alpha or paired-chain data the features that could be detected were limited. Because HLA typing was missing for some donors at each locus, association tests included only the typed subset. Because counts were too low, about 15 rarely observed V segments, including chromosome 9 orphons, were left out of the earlier analysis of several hundred of the donors. A total of 164 TCR beta chains were listed by the study as associated with cytomegalovirus. In a later genetic analysis, a missense DCLRE1C variant was associated with V-gene and J-gene trimming of TCR beta chains, and the association was replicated in an independent cohort. The sequencing pipeline was judged likely to have produced a cluster of highly shared sequence variants as a technical artifact. For the cohort, immune exposure information was limited to CMV serostatus. Compared with the approximately 720-donor mean, donors in an Asian-associated ancestry cluster had fewer N-insertions in productive TCRs, according to a later genetic analysis. In a later analysis, several top co-occurrence clusters were reported to appear linked to parvovirus B19, influenza, CMV and Epstein-Barr virus. Roughly uniform sequencing depth across donors was assumed in presence/absence analyses, although this assumption may not hold. The authors suggested that the approach could potentially be extended to other disease states and immunological phenotypes. In a later analysis, 16,951 TCR beta sequences were associated with specific HLA alleles at a false discovery rate of 0.05.

The germline V gene yields LGHNA for CDR1 and YSLEER for CDR2. V is reduced by 1 base and J by 2 bases, leaving a spacing of 15 bases between them. There are 17 amino acids in the CDR3, from cysteine to phenylalanine inclusive. Of all the DNA, just the CDR3 is kept, 51 bases in frame from base 1. In total, 630 or so healthy bone marrow donors made up the cohort. All cohort members were sampled while nominally healthy, although unrecorded immune exposures were likely present. CMV serostatus was recorded as positive for 289 and negative for about 55% of the 666 cohort members, whereas no CMV serostatus was recorded for the donor in question. A peripheral blood sample was provided by each donor, and peripheral blood mononuclear cells were used for TCR beta sequencing. Genomic DNA was extracted from the blood cell samples with the Qiagen DNeasy Blood Extraction Kit. A word on this clone: Its antigen is currently not known. No base-level quality is on record; no much larger clone is a single base apart.

The method was the immunoSEQ multiplex PCR assay. For the multiplex PCR, a mixture combining 60 forward primers for TCR Vbeta segments and 13 reverse primers for TCR Jbeta segments was used. The CDR3 region of rearranged TCR beta genes was amplified from genomic DNA with a multiplex PCR assay. On the Illumina HiSeq System, the amplified TCR beta libraries were sequenced as 87-base-pair reads. As for how the authors treated the data: A later analysis tallied 80 million to 95 million unique TCR beta chains across the 700 or so repertoires, and approximately 12 million of those chains were shared by two or more donors. A nearest-neighbor algorithm error-corrected the raw reads and collapsed the reads into unique sequences, merging closely related sequences to remove PCR and sequencing errors. To assign V, D and J gene segments, CDR3 sequences were aligned to IMGT reference sequences. For a sequence to be retained, a match of at least six nucleotides to both a V gene segment and a J gene segment was required. Rearrangements were called productive when the CDR3 lacked stop codons and stayed in frame with V and J; all others were non-productive. CDR3 was defined according to IMGT convention as the region running from the second conserved V-encoded cysteine to the conserved J-encoded phenylalanine. The earlier analysis of fewer than 750 of the donors excluded sequences that lacked an unambiguous match to a single V gene segment. An earlier analysis of a few hundred of the donors called V segments functional above 56.7% productive rearrangements and segregating when the between-donor standard deviation exceeded 5%. A statistical classification framework was built to diagnose cytomegalovirus status from the catalog of TCR beta chain sequences. In a later analysis, V and J genes were assigned by comparing TCR nucleotide sequences against IMGT/GENE-DB human TR gene sequences. Using the TCRdist pipeline, a later analysis assigned CDR3 sequences along with most-parsimonious VDJ recombination scenarios. In a later analysis, each TCR beta chain was defined by its CDR3 amino acid sequence together with its V-gene family, and reads lacking a unique V-gene family were excluded. A later analysis removed several hundred highly shared, low-generation-probability nucleotide sequences to deal with suspected cross-contamination and a sequencing artifact. In a later analysis, a clonal expansion index for each public chain was calculated from normalized within-repertoire ranks of inferred template counts. A later analysis computed generation probabilities with a VDJ recombination model fitted to out-of-frame rearrangements, and checked the results against IGoR. Hypergeometric tests were used in a later analysis to score TCR-TCR, TCR-HLA and TCR-CMV co-occurrence, with a repertoire-size bias correction applied to the TCR pairs. False discovery rates were estimated in a later analysis by permuting HLA or CMV assignments 20 times. A later analysis grouped co-occurring TCRs with DBSCAN, adding TCRdist sequence similarity when clustering within HLA-allele-positive subsets. Repertoires with fewer than 30,000 or more than 120,000 public chains were left out of co-occurrence clustering, as were five repertoires with anomalous nucleotide sharing. Drawn from immuneACCESS, this table holds only the in-frame rearrangements with V and J called that TCRdb kept. Clones are partly lost; checked studies trace under half to an unresolved V gene and leave the rest unexplained. The DNA gave D and trimming, while V, J and clone size come from that table. Here the sample has 100,000 or so clones; more than 75% occur a single time. The leading ten clones occupy 9% to 12% of the sample.

The chain is encoded by TRBV4-3 joined to TRBJ1-3; a confident D gene designation cannot be given. The receptor comes from a human donor in good health. Sample: PBMCs. The bases read TGCGCCAGCAGCCAAGTCAGTCAGACTCAACCTGGAAACACCATATATTTT. Its translation is CASSQVSQTQPGNTIYF.